The 30 T cell receptor beta chains below all came from one sample that was sequenced in a study of shared clonotypes between healthy human individuals. The repertoire was sequenced with immunoSEQ multiplex PCR; TCRdb's copy has only in-frame clones and lacks some. Of more than 900,000 clones in the sample, around 78% were seen once. The specimen sequenced was memory CD4+ T cells from PBMCs. The subset here: CD45RA-negative fraction. The source of these receptors is a young man in good health. Some clones in this sample may be carry-over from other donors' samples.

This clone was seen a single time. The chain carries TRBV11-1 and TRBJ2-3; 8 nucleotides line up with TRBD2. After removal of 2 bases from V and 7 bases from J, the junction contained 11 bases not matched to a gene. The CDR3 contains 16 residues. The V gene's germline CDR1 is SGHAT and CDR2 FQDESV (reference sequence). The CDR3 protein is CASSLRLGRAMNTQYF. The DNA of the CDR3 is TGTGCCAGCAGCTTACGTCTCGGGAGGGCCATGAATACGCAGTATTTT.

The DNA of the CDR3 is TGTGCCAGTTACACAGGGGCTTACGAGCAGTACTTC. Amino acid sequence: CASYTGAYEQYF. V and J are TRBV28 and TRBJ2-7; 7 nucleotides agree with TRBD1. Per the germline V gene, CDR1 is MDHEN and CDR2 is SYDVKM. V shed 9 bases, J shed 4 bases, and the junction held 6 bases outside the gene matches. The CDR3 has 12 amino acids.

The chain joins TRBV2 to TRBJ2-3; 7 bases map to TRBD2. J lost 2 bases, V lost 10 bases, and 9 bases had no gene match. The CDR3 covers 14 residues. Germline values: CDR1 SNHLY, CDR2 FYNNEI. The CDR3: CATHRAGFTDTQYF. The CDR3 DNA reads TGTGCCACCCACCGAGCGGGATTCACAGATACGCAGTATTTT.

The J gene is TRBJ1-1, the V gene TRBV7-9, with 7 nucleotides matching TRBD1. The CDR3 contains 15 residues. V lost 4 bases and J lost 4; bases outside the gene matches: 9. Germline V gives CDR1 SEHNR, CDR2 FQNEAQ (reference sequence). CDR3 nucleotide sequence: TGTGCCAGCAGCTCGCGGACAGGTTGGGTCACTGAAGCTTTCTTT. It encodes CASSSRTGWVTEAFF.

The chain links TRBV7-9 to TRBJ1-4; D is unclear. The germline V gene encodes CDR1 SEHNR and CDR2 FQNEAQ (reference sequence). There are 16 residues in the CDR3. Deletions cut 0 bases from V and 0 bases from J, with 8 bases between. The CDR3 bases are TGTGCCAGCAGCTTAGCTGTCCAAGCAACTAATGAAAAACTGTTTTTT. This sequence encodes CASSLAVQATNEKLFF.

V usage is TRBV5-1 and J usage is TRBJ1-3; TRBD1 is a possible D gene (6 bases). The length of the CDR3 is 17 residues. Germline V CDR1 and CDR2: SGHRS, YFSETQ. Trimming took off 0 bases at V and 1 base at J, with 14 bases between the two ends. The CDR3 bases are TGCGCCAGCAGCTTGGGCTTTGGGGGCGAATCTGGAAACACCATATATTTT. Translation gives CASSLGFGGESGNTIYF. Full variable domain (missing parts from reference TRBV5-1 and TRBJ1-3): KAGVTQTPRYLIKTRGQQVTLSCSPISGHRSVSWYQQTPGQGLQFLFEYFSETQRNKGNFPGRFSGRQFSNSRSEMNVSTLELGDSALYLCASSLGFGGESGNTIYFGEGSWLTVV.

The chain uses TRBV19 and TRBJ1-2; 8 bases agree with TRBD1. The ends lost 9 bases at V and 1 base at J; junction bases unmatched: 4. The CDR3 sequence is 13 residues long. Germline CDR1 LNHDA, CDR2 SQIVND (reference sequence). CDR3 DNA: TGTGCCAGCGGGACAGGTCTTAACTATGGCTACACCTTC. Amino acid sequence: CASGTGLNYGYTF.

The chain joins TRBV11-2 to TRBJ2-4, with D possibly being TRBD1 (6 bases). V was shortened by 1 base and J by 6 bases, with 10 bases between the two germline ends. Germline CDR1 reads SGHAT; CDR2 reads FQNNGV. This CDR3 contains 14 residues. Here the CDR3 DNA reads TGTGCCAGCAGCTTAGCAGGGGTGGGAAACATTCAGTACTTC. Translating it yields CASSLAGVGNIQYF.

The gene calls are TRBV9 and TRBJ2-1; D is undetermined. This CDR3 has 15 amino acids. V dropped 1 base and J dropped 2 bases, with 10 bases sitting between them. The germline gives CDR1 SGDLS, CDR2 YYNGEE. The CDR3: CASSVPPTTYNEQFF. The CDR3 DNA follows: TGTGCCAGCAGCGTACCCCCCACTACCTACAATGAGCAGTTCTTC.

This rearrangement joins TRBV18 to TRBJ1-2; 8 nucleotides align to TRBD1. Trimming removed 5 bases from V and 0 bases from J; junction bases left unmatched: 8. CDR3 length: 16 amino acids. The germline V gene encodes CDR1 KGHSH and CDR2 LQKENI. DNA of the CDR3: TGTGCCAGCTCAATCACCGGGACAGGAACTAACTATGGCTACACCTTC. Residues: CASSITGTGTNYGYTF.

The rearrangement uses TRBV9 and TRBJ2-1; D is undetermined. Trimming stripped 0 bases from V and 4 bases from J, with 14 bases between. The CDR3 is 16 residues long. Germline CDR1 SGDLS, CDR2 YYNGEE. CDR3 DNA: TGTGCCAGCAGCGTAGGGAGATCCACCACTTACAATGAGCAGTTCTTC. Translated: CASSVGRSTTYNEQFF.

Regarding this clone: The same CDR3 can be traced to other DNA sequences in this sample. The V gene is TRBV18, the J gene TRBJ1-3; D perhaps matches TRBD1 (5 bases). This CDR3 comprises 14 residues. The germline V gene has CDR1 KGHSH and CDR2 LQKENI. Trimming removed 0 bases from V and 2 bases from J, with 5 bases in between. The CDR3 region has the DNA TGTGCCAGCTCACCACCCAGGGCTGGAAACACCATATATTTT. Translation gives CASSPPRAGNTIYF.

For the CDR3, the DNA is TGTGCCAGTAGTACCCCGGGAGGAAAAACAGATACGCAGTATTTT. Protein sequence: CASSTPGGKTDTQYF. V gene TRBV19 combines with J gene TRBJ2-3; 7 bases match TRBD2. The CDR3 spans 15 residues. Trimming removed 4 bases from V and 3 bases from J; junction bases left unmatched: 7. Germline CDR1 and CDR2: LNHDA and SQIVND (reference sequence).

This clone is a singleton in its sample. This chain connects TRBV6-6 to TRBJ2-7; TRBD1 matches at 11 bases. The J segment lost 3 bases and the V segment lost 5 bases, leaving 3 bases of the junction unmatched. Germline loops: CDR1 MNHNY, CDR2 SVGAGI (reference sequence). This CDR3 has 14 residues. The CDR3 region has the DNA TGTGCCAGCAGTACCGGGACAGGGGGCTACGAGCAGTACTTC. Its protein product is CASSTGTGGYEQYF.

This clone was recorded a few times. This chain links TRBV28 with TRBJ2-1; D may be TRBD1 or TRBD2 (7 bases each). This CDR3 spans 16 amino acids. CDR1 MDHEN and CDR2 SYDVKM come from the germline V gene. The ends were cut back, 7 bases at V and 2 bases at J, with 18 bases in the middle. The CDR3 bases are TGTGCCAGCAACGGTTCGACAGGGAGGGCCTACAATGAGCAGTTCTTC. Its translation: CASNGSTGRAYNEQFF.

V gene TRBV27 combines with J gene TRBJ2-7; TRBD1 or TRBD2 may be the D gene (5 bases each). Germline CDR1 and CDR2: MNHEY and SMNVEV (reference sequence). This CDR3 region has 13 residues. The ends were cut back, 8 bases at V and 0 bases at J, with 11 bases in the middle. The CDR3 coding sequence is TGTGCCAGCTGGGACGTAGACTCCTACGAGCAGTACTTC. Translation: CASWDVDSYEQYF.

The chain uses TRBV5-1 and TRBJ2-1; unclear D gene. With 0 bases removed from V and 2 bases from J, the gap between germline ends came to 12 bases. Germline CDR1 reads SGHRS; CDR2 reads YFSETQ. The CDR3 runs 16 residues. The CDR3 bases are TGCGCCAGCAGCTTGGTTTTAGGCGTGGCCTACAATGAGCAGTTCTTC. This translates into CASSLVLGVAYNEQFF.

This chain joins TRBV6-1 and TRBJ1-4; D is unresolved. Trimming stripped 8 bases from V and 10 bases from J, with 23 bases between. Per germline, CDR1 MNHNS and CDR2 SASEGT. The CDR3 contains 15 residues. Here the CDR3 reads CASSSNGPPPGKLFF. The CDR3 DNA reads TGTGCCAGCTCTTCAAACGGGCCACCGCCAGGAAAACTGTTTTTT.

V gene TRBV28 combines with J gene TRBJ2-2, with D perhaps matching TRBD2 (5 bases). CDR3 length equals 16 residues. Germline CDR1 is MDHEN and CDR2 is SYDVKM. V was cut by 5 bases and J by 9 bases, with 22 bases left in between. The CDR3 DNA reads as TGTGCCAGCAGTCCCCTTGGGGAGTCCCAAACCCGGGAGCTGTTTTTT. Its protein is CASSPLGESQTRELFF.

This chain links TRBV10-3 with TRBJ2-5; 7 bases agree with TRBD1. The CDR3 totals 12 residues. Germline CDR1 is ENHRY and CDR2 is SYGVKD. V was pared by 9 bases and J by 2 bases, with 3 bases of the junction left unmatched. As DNA, the CDR3 is TGTGCCATGGGGGACAGACAAGAGACCCAGTACTTC. Its translation: CAMGDRQETQYF.

V usage is TRBV15 and J usage is TRBJ1-5, with D perhaps TRBD1 (5 bases). The CDR3 spans 17 residues. The germline V gene has CDR1 LNHNV and CDR2 YYDKDF (reference sequence). V was shortened by 0 bases and J by 0 bases, with 12 bases between the two germline ends. The CDR3 loop reads CATSRDTGVYSNQPQHF. The CDR3 DNA sequence: TGTGCCACCAGCAGAGATACAGGAGTTTATAGCAATCAGCCCCAGCATTTT.

This clone occurred once. CDR3 sequence: CASSLLAGYEQYF. The CDR3 DNA reads as TGTGCCAGCAGCTTACTAGCGGGCTACGAGCAGTACTTC. This chain links TRBV5-6 with TRBJ2-7; TRBD2 agrees at 9 bases. Per germline, CDR1 SGHDT and CDR2 YYEEEE. This CDR3 is built from 13 residues. The V and J ends lost 2 bases and 3 bases, in that order; junction bases with no gene match: 0.

This clone was seen a few times. This chain uses TRBV4-2 with TRBJ2-2; 8 bases map to TRBD2. The V gene end was trimmed by 4 bases and the J gene end by 6 bases; junction bases not matched to a gene: 13. The CDR3 loop spans 17 amino acids. The germline V gene has CDR1 LGHNA and CDR2 YNFKEQ. The CDR3 region is CASSPSLGTSLSGELFF. CDR3 bases: TGTGCCAGCAGCCCCTCCCTGGGGACTAGTTTGTCCGGGGAGCTGTTTTTT.

V and J are TRBV28 and TRBJ1-4, with D hard to call. This CDR3 has 15 residues. Germline V CDR1 and CDR2: MDHEN, SYDVKM. V gave up 5 bases and J gave up 7 bases, with 17 bases separating them. CDR3 in DNA: TGTGCCAGCAGTCCACCGACTGGCCCAATTGAAAAACTGTTTTTT. Protein sequence: CASSPPTGPIEKLFF.

This clone was found many times. This rearrangement joins TRBV6-6 to TRBJ2-7; 9 bases agree with TRBD2. V was clipped by 7 bases and J by 6 bases; unmatched bases: 10. Per the germline V gene, CDR1 is MNHNY and CDR2 is SVGAGI (reference sequence). The CDR3 has 14 residues. CDR3 sequence: CASTLSGSSPEQYF. CDR3 bases: TGTGCCAGCACGCTTAGCGGGAGCTCTCCCGAGCAGTACTTC.

The chain carries TRBV7-8 and TRBJ1-3; D gene unclear. Trimming stripped 5 bases from V and 2 bases from J, with 10 bases between. CDR3 length equals 14 residues. Germline V CDR1 and CDR2: SGHVS, FQNEAQ. The CDR3 DNA is TGTGCCAGCAGCCCCCGTCGGGCTGGAAACACCATATATTTT. This translates into CASSPRRAGNTIYF.

As regards this clone: A far larger clone is one nucleotide away, so this likely arose from a read error. The chain uses TRBV4-1 and TRBJ2-5, with unresolved D. Germline CDR1 and CDR2: MGHRA and YSYEKL. V lost 7 bases to trimming and J lost 10 bases, with 19 bases between them. CDR3 size: 13 residues. CDR3 bases: TGCGCCAGCAACCCTCTCGATCCATCGATCCAGTACTTC. It yields the protein CASNPLDPSIQYF.

V and J are TRBV2 and TRBJ1-6; unclear D gene. Germline loops: CDR1 SNHLY, CDR2 FYNNEI. V was cut by 8 bases and J by 8 bases, with 13 bases left in between. The CDR3 consists of 13 residues. The DNA for the CDR3 is TGTGCCAGCGAAGACAATTCCGATTCACCCCTCCACTTT. Protein sequence: CASEDNSDSPLHF.

Remarks on this clone: This specimen includes other DNA sequences encoding the same CDR3. This chain uses TRBV11-2 with TRBJ2-5; D remains ambiguous. The CDR3 is made up of 12 amino acids. Germline V gene sequence: CDR1 SGHAT, CDR2 FQNNGV. V lost 5 bases and J lost 4, with 8 bases in between. The DNA for the CDR3 is TGTGCCAGCAGCCTTAGTAGAGAGACCCAGTACTTC. It specifies CASSLSRETQYF.

This clone was seen repeatedly, ten times or more. The same CDR3 is also encoded by other DNA sequences in this sample. The J gene is TRBJ1-5, the V gene TRBV11-2, with D unclear. This CDR3 is built from 14 residues. Trimming left V 6 bases short and J 3 bases short, with 12 bases between. Germline CDR1 SGHAT, CDR2 FQNNGV. CDR3 DNA: TGTGCCAGCAGATCGACAAGGCACAATCAGCCCCAGCATTTT. It yields the protein CASRSTRHNQPQHF.